A selection of T cell receptor beta chains follows, all from one sample in a study of cytotoxic CD8 clonotypes in ibrutinib-treated CLL. TCRdb keeps only in-frame clones here, not all; method: immunoSEQ multiplex PCR. The table has roughly 20,000 clones, roughly 72% seen once. The material was PBMCs, obtained before ibrutinib treatment. Receptors were obtained from a human donor with chronic lymphocytic leukemia. Each CDR3 is given with its conserved first and last residue. The D gene is left open where the match is weak. Clone sizes are given selectively: once, few, many, or a class where the clone is expanded.

>TRBV11-3|14|-|TRBJ1-1|-
TGTGCCAGCAGCTTAGGTGGGCAGAACACTGAAGCTTTCTTT
CASSLGGQNTEAFF
>TRBV7-9|16|-|TRBJ2-1|-
TGTGCCAGCAGCCCCCCGGGGCTAGCGAACTACAATGAGCAGTTCTTC
CASSPPGLANYNEQFF
>TRBV6-5|13|-|TRBJ2-3|-
TGTGCCAGCACCCCGAAGGGCGTGGATACGCAGTATTTT
CASTPKGVDTQYF
>TRBV30|11|once|TRBJ2-7|TRBD2
TGTGCCTGGGGGCCGGGGGGCGAGCAGTACTTC
CAWGPGGEQYF
>TRBV5-1|16|once|TRBJ2-7|-
TGCGCCAGCAGCTTGGTACCCCGTACAGGGATCTACGAGCAGTACTTC
CASSLVPRTGIYEQYF
>TRBV10-3|17|-|TRBJ2-1|TRBD2
TGTGCCACCTCCGGGACTAGCGGGAGTAGCTCCTACAATGAGCAGTTCTTC
CATSGTSGSSSYNEQFF
>TRBV10-1|16|few|TRBJ2-3|-
TGCGCCAGCAGTGAGCGGGCGGTAGGCTCCGGTGATACGCAGTATTTT
CASSERAVGSGDTQYF
>TRBV6-1|14|-|TRBJ2-7|TRBD2
TGTGCCAGCAGACTAGCGGGAGGGAGCTACGAGCAGTACTTC
CASRLAGGSYEQYF
>TRBV28|14|-|TRBJ2-7|-
TGTGCCACGGGGGTCAGGGAGGCTCCCTACGAGCAGTACTTC
CATGVREAPYEQYF
>TRBV4-1|16|once|TRBJ2-3|TRBD1
TGCGCCAGCAGCCAGCCGGACAGGGGGTGGGCAGATACGCAGTATTTT
CASSQPDRGWADTQYF
>TRBV29-1|15|-|TRBJ2-1|TRBD2
TGCAGCGTAGAGATGACTAGCGGGAACCACAATGAGCAGTTCTTC
CSVEMTSGNHNEQFF
>TRBV7-8|16|-|TRBJ2-3|TRBD2
TGTGCCAGCAGCCCCCGGCGGGCGGGAGGGACAGATACGCAGTATTTT
CASSPRRAGGTDTQYF
>TRBV5-6|15|-|TRBJ1-5|TRBD1
TGTGCCAGCAGCCCCGGGACAGGGGACAATCAGCCCCAGCATTTT
CASSPGTGDNQPQHF
>TRBV4-1|15|-|TRBJ2-7|-
TGCGCCAGCAGTCCGCTCGTGGGGGGAGCCTACGAGCAGTACTTC
CASSPLVGGAYEQYF
>TRBV5-1|14|-|TRBJ1-3|-
TGCGCCAGCAGCTTAGGGGATCCGGGAAACACCATATATTTT
CASSLGDPGNTIYF
>TRBV7-2|14|-|TRBJ2-7|TRBD1
TGTGCCAGCAGCTTGAACAGGGGCTCCTACGAGCAGTACTTC
CASSLNRGSYEQYF
>TRBV18|13|-|TRBJ1-1|-
TGTGCCAGCTCACGGGACCCAGCCACTGAAGCTTTCTTT
CASSRDPATEAFF
>TRBV5-4|14|-|TRBJ2-7|TRBD2
TGTGCCAGTAGTATAGCGGGAGGTCGGTACGAGCAGTACTTC
CASSIAGGRYEQYF
>TRBV27|13|few|TRBJ1-1|-
TGTGCCAGCAGTTCCCTTGTGAACACTGAAGCTTTCTTT
CASSSLVNTEAFF
>TRBV28|13|-|TRBJ2-7|TRBD2
TGTGCCAGCAGCCTACCCGGGGGGGTCGAGCAGTACTTC
CASSLPGGVEQYF
>TRBV19|15|-|TRBJ2-4|-
TGTGCCAGTAGTCCCCTACAAGGGGCCAAAAACATTCAGTACTTC
CASSPLQGAKNIQYF
>TRBV6-1|15|once|TRBJ1-1|TRBD1
TGTGCCAGCAGCCCCACAGGGGGTCTGAACACTGAAGCTTTCTTT
CASSPTGGLNTEAFF
>TRBV29-1|13|-|TRBJ2-3|TRBD1
TGCAGCGTTGACGAGGGGGCGCATAGTACGCAGTATTTT
CSVDEGAHSTQYF
>TRBV5-6|15|-|TRBJ2-1|TRBD1
TGTGCCAGCAGCTTCCGGACAGGGGGCTTCGATGAGCAGTTCTTC
CASSFRTGGFDEQFF
>TRBV28|13|-|TRBJ2-1|-
TGTGCCAGCAGTTTTGTGGGGGGGGCTGAGCAGTTCTTC
CASSFVGGAEQFF
>TRBV27|18|-|TRBJ2-7|TRBD2
TGTGCCAGCAGTTTAATTGGGCTAGCGGGACGAAGCTCCTACGAGCAGTACTTC
CASSLIGLAGRSSYEQYF
>TRBV19|11|few|TRBJ1-4|-
TGTGCCAGTTCGGACAGACGAAAACTGTTTTTT
CASSDRRKLFF
>TRBV15|14|-|TRBJ2-7|-
TGTGCCACCAGCAGAGCGGGACAATTCTACGAGCAGTACTTC
CATSRAGQFYEQYF
>TRBV5-8|16|-|TRBJ2-5|-
TGTGCCAGCAGCTATACCCTAATACAGCGTGGGGAGACCCAGTACTTC
CASSYTLIQRGETQYF
>TRBV2|14|few|TRBJ2-7|TRBD1
TGTGCCAGCAGTGAGTGGACAGGGTGGGACGAGCAGTACTTC
CASSEWTGWDEQYF
>TRBV5-1|14|few|TRBJ1-2|-
TGCGCCAGCAGCTTGGGGGCTACAGGGTCTGGCTACACCTTC
CASSLGATGSGYTF
>TRBV28|15|-|TRBJ2-7|TRBD2
TGTGCCAGCAGTTTATGGGGACTAGCGAGGAACGAGCAGTACTTC
CASSLWGLARNEQYF
>TRBV5-4|14|-|TRBJ2-3|-
TGTGCCAGCAGCTTAAATAGTGGCACAGATACGCAGTATTTT
CASSLNSGTDTQYF
>TRBV10-3|14|-|TRBJ2-2|TRBD1
TGTGCCATTCCGGGACAGGGGAACACCGGGGAGCTGTTTTTT
CAIPGQGNTGELFF
>TRBV5-1|17|-|TRBJ2-1|TRBD2
TGCGCCAGCAGCTTGAGGTTGGCGGGAGGGCCATATAATGAGCAGTTCTTC
CASSLRLAGGPYNEQFF
>TRBV5-6|14|-|TRBJ2-2|-
TGTGCCACTGGAAAACTACTAGCCGGCGGGGAGCTGTTTTTT
CATGKLLAGGELFF
>TRBV10-2|15|-|TRBJ2-1|-
TGCGCCAGCAGTGAGCCCCCGAGCTCCTACAATGAGCAGTTCTTC
CASSEPPSSYNEQFF
>TRBV5-6|15|-|TRBJ2-7|-
TGTGCCAGCACCTTTGTAGGTAGGGGCTCCTACGAGCAGTACTTC
CASTFVGRGSYEQYF
>TRBV7-2|15|-|TRBJ2-7|TRBD2
TGTGCCAGCGGATTCGCGGCGGGAGGGCCAGGCGAGCAGTACTTC
CASGFAAGGPGEQYF
>TRBV5-1|16|-|TRBJ2-6|-
TGCGCCAGCAGCCCGGTTGCAGCCTCTGGGGCCAACGTCCTGACTTTC
CASSPVAASGANVLTF
>TRBV4-1|14|-|TRBJ2-3|-
TGCGCCAGCAGCCAAGAAGTGGGATCAGATACGCAGTATTTT
CASSQEVGSDTQYF
>TRBV4-1|17|-|TRBJ1-1|-
TGCGCCAGCAGCCAAGATGAGTTAGGAATCATGAACACTGAAGCTTTCTTT
CASSQDELGIMNTEAFF
>TRBV28|15|-|TRBJ2-3|TRBD1
TGTGCCATCACGGACAGGACCAAAAACACAGATACGCAGTATTTT
CAITDRTKNTDTQYF
>TRBV4-3|13|-|TRBJ2-7|-
TGCGCCAGCAGCCAAGACCTCCTCTACGAGCAGTACTTC
CASSQDLLYEQYF
>TRBV4-1|15|-|TRBJ2-1|-
TGCGCCAGCAGCCAAGGATTGTATAACGGCGGGGAGCAGTTCTTC
CASSQGLYNGGEQFF
>TRBV5-5|14|-|TRBJ1-5|-
TGTGCCAGCAGCTGGGAAGGCGGCAATCAGCCCCAGCATTTT
CASSWEGGNQPQHF
>TRBV6-1|13|-|TRBJ1-5|-
TGTGCCAGCAGTGAAAGTTTCAATCAGCCCCAGCATTTT
CASSESFNQPQHF
>TRBV15|14|-|TRBJ2-7|TRBD2
TGTGCCGCCAGCGCGGGGGGAACTACCTACGAGCAGTACTTC
CAASAGGTTYEQYF
>TRBV6-5|15|medium-sized|TRBJ1-1|TRBD1
TGTGCCAGCACCGACCAGGGGACAGGTAACACTGAAGCTTTCTTT
CASTDQGTGNTEAFF
>TRBV6-4|13|-|TRBJ2-3|-
TGTGCCAGCAGTGTCGAGAGGGCAGATACGCAGTATTTT
CASSVERADTQYF
>TRBV11-2|12|once|TRBJ2-3|-
TGTGCCAGCAGCTCTTACACAGATACGCAGTATTTT
CASSSYTDTQYF
>TRBV28|14|once|TRBJ1-1|-
TGTGCCAGCAGTTTAGGGCTTCAGAACACTGAAGCTTTCTTT
CASSLGLQNTEAFF
>TRBV6-4|17|-|TRBJ2-4|TRBD1
TGTGCCAGCAGTGCCCGACAGGGGGCTGTTTCCAAAAACATTCAGTACTTC
CASSARQGAVSKNIQYF
>TRBV11-2|18|-|TRBJ2-3|TRBD2
TGTGCCAGCAGCTTAGATCGACTAGCGGGTCTGCCCACAGATACGCAGTATTTT
CASSLDRLAGLPTDTQYF
>TRBV28|13|-|TRBJ1-5|TRBD1
TGTGCCAGCATTTTCAGGGGGGATCAGCCCCAGCATTTT
CASIFRGDQPQHF
>TRBV18|17|-|TRBJ2-3|TRBD2
TGTGCCAGCTCAAGTTTGGACCCTAGCGGATTCACAGATACGCAGTATTTT
CASSSLDPSGFTDTQYF
>TRBV10-3|16|-|TRBJ2-1|TRBD2
TGTGCCATCAGTGAGTCGAAAGGGACTAGGTACAATGAGCAGTTCTTC
CAISESKGTRYNEQFF
>TRBV7-3|20|-|TRBJ2-2|TRBD2
TGTGCCAGCAGCTTAGGCTGGGCTAGCGGGCCACAAACGAACACCGGGGAGCTGTTTTTT
CASSLGWASGPQTNTGELFF
>TRBV7-9|14|-|TRBJ2-3|-
TGTGCCAGCAGCTTAAGAGCGTTTGGGGATACGCAGTATTTT
CASSLRAFGDTQYF